The T cell receptor (beta chain) described here comes from a study of blood T cell repertoires in COVID-19. Study-wide context: Italy, Spain and the United States were the sources of the convalescent and acute COVID-19 samples. Nucleic acid was either cDNA or gDNA, and it came from T cells, B-cell-depleted T cells, or PBMCs.

A single count supports this clone. Authors' analysis steps: Scientists estimated how many nucleated cells there were by amplifying reference gene primers. Here immunoSEQ multiplex PCR was the method, and the copy in TCRdb shows in-frame clones only, minus some. The V and J calls and clone size come from that table; D and trimming were worked out from the DNA. The table has some 190,000 clones, 80% seen once; the top ten hold 6.9%. The CDR3 is made up of 13 amino acids. V gave up 6 bases and J gave up 0 bases, with 8 bases separating them. Germline loops: CDR1 MNHNY, CDR2 SVGAGI (reference sequence). This chain connects TRBV6-6 to TRBJ1-1, with no clear D. The TCR sequence derives from a man in his sixties with acute or convalescent COVID-19. Sequencing was carried out using peripheral blood. As DNA, the CDR3 is TGTGCCAGCAGCAATCAGTTGAACACTGAAGCTTTCTTT. Translation gives CASSNQLNTEAFF.